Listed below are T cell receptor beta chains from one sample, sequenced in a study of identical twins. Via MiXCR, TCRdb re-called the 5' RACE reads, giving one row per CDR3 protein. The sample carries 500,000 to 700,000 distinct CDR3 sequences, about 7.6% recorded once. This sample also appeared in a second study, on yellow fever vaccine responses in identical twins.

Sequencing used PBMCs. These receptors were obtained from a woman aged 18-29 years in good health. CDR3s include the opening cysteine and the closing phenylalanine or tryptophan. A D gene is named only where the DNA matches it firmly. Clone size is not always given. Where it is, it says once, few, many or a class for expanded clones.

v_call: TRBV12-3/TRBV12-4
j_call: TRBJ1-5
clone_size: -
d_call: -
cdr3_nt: TGTGCCAGCAGTAGAGGGCGCGGAGGTTATCAGCCCCAGCATTTT
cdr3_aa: CASSRGRGGYQPQHF

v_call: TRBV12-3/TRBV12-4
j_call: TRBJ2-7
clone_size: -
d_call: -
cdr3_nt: TGTGCCAGCAGTGCCCGACCCGTAACCCCTTCCTACGAGCAGTACTTC
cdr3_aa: CASSARPVTPSYEQYF

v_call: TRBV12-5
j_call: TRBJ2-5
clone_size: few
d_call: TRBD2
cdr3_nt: TGTGCTAGTGGTTCACCGGGACTAGCGTCTAAAGAGACCCAGTACTTC
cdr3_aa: CASGSPGLASKETQYF

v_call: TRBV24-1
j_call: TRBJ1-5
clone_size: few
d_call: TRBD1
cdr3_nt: TGTGCCACCAGTGACTGGGACAGCCTTCAGCCCCAGCATTTT
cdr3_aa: CATSDWDSLQPQHF

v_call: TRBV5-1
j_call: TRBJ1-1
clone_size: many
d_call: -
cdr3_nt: TGCGCCAGCAGCTTTGGGGGAGGGAACACTGAAGCTTTCTTT
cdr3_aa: CASSFGGGNTEAFF

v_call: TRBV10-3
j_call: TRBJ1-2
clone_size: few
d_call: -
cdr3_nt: TGTGCCACCCTCGGGGAAACAGGCATCTATGGCTACACCTTC
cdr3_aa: CATLGETGIYGYTF

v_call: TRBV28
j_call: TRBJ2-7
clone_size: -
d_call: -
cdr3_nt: TGTGCCAGCAGGTCAGGGAGGTTCGAGCAGTACTTC
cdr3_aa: CASRSGRFEQYF

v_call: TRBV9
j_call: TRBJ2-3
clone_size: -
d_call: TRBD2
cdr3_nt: TGTGCCAGCAGCGCGCGGATCGTAGCGGGGGGGAGCACAGATACGCAGTATTTT
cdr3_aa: CASSARIVAGGSTDTQYF

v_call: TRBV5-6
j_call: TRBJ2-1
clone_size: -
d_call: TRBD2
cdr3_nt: TGTGCCAGCAGCTTCCTTAGCGGGGATTACAATGAGCAGTTCTTC
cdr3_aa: CASSFLSGDYNEQFF

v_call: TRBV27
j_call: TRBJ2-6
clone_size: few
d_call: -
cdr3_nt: TGTGCCAGCAGCCCAATAACAGCCACTGGGGCCAACGTCCTGACTTTC
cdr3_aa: CASSPITATGANVLTF

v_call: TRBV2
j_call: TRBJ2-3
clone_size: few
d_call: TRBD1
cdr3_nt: TGTGCCAGCACCCTAGGACAGGGGAGGATCACAGATACGCAGTATTTT
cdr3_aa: CASTLGQGRITDTQYF

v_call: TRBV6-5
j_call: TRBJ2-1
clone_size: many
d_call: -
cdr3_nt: TGTGCCAGCAGTTCCAACGACGGTCCCTACAATGAGCAGTTCTTC
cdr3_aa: CASSSNDGPYNEQFF

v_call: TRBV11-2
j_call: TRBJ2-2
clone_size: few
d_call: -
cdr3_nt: TGTGCCAGCAGCCAGACATACGCGAACACCGGGGAGCTGTTTTTT
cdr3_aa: CASSQTYANTGELFF

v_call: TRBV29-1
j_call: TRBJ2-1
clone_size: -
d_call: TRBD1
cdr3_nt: TGCAGCTTTCGGACAGGGGGCTTTAATGAGCAGTTCTTC
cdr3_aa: CSFRTGGFNEQFF

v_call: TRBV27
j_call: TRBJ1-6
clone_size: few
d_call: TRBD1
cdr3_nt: TGTGCCAGCAGCCATACAGGGGCAGGCAGTAATTCACCCCTCCACTTT
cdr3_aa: CASSHTGAGSNSPLHF

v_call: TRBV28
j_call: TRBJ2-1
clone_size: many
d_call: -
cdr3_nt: TGTGCCAGCAGTCCCGGACAGCCTTATCCGAGCTCCTACAATGAGCAGTTCTTC
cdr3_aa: CASSPGQPYPSSYNEQFF

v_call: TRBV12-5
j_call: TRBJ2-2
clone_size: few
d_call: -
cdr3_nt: TGTGCTAGTGGCCCCCTGTGGACCGGGGAGCTGTTTTTT
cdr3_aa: CASGPLWTGELFF

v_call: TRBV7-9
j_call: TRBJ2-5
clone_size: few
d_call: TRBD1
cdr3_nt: TGTGCCAGCAGCTTAGGTGGGACAGGCGCGGAGACCCAGTACTTC
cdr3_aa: CASSLGGTGAETQYF

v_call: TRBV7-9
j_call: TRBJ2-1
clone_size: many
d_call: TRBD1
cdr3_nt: TGTGCCAGCAGCACCCGGACAGGGCACAGCTCCTACAATGAGCAGTTCTTC
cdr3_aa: CASSTRTGHSSYNEQFF

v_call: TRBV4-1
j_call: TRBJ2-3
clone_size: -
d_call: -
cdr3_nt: TGCGCCAGCAGCCAAGTCTTAGTCTCTTATGCAGATACGCAGTATTTT
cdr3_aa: CASSQVLVSYADTQYF

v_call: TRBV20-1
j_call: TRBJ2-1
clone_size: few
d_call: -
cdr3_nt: TGCAGTGCTGGGATCCGGAGCTCCTACAATGAGCAGTTCTTC
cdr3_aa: CSAGIRSSYNEQFF

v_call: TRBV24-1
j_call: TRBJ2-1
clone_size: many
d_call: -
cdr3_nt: TGTGCCACCAGTGACTCTCTCATCACTCTGCGGAATGAGCAGTTCTTC
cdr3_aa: CATSDSLITLRNEQFF

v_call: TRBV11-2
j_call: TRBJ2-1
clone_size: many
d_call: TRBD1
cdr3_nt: TGTGCCAGCAGCTTCAGGGGGTATGGCGATGAGCAGTTCTTC
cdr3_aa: CASSFRGYGDEQFF

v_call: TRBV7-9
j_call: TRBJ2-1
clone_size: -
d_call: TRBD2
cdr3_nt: TGTGCCAGCAGCTCGTCCCCCTCTAGATCTGCGGGAGGGGTTGAGCAGTTCTTC
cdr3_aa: CASSSSPSRSAGGVEQFF

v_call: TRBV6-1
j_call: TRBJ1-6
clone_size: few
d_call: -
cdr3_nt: TGTGCCAGCAGGGTTGGGACGGTAACGTGGGGCCTGAATTCACCCCTCCACTTT
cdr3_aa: CASRVGTVTWGLNSPLHF

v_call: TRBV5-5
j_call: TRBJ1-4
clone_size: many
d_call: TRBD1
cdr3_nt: TGTGCCAGCAGCTTGGGGACAGGCCTTAATGAAAAACTGTTTTTT
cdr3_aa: CASSLGTGLNEKLFF

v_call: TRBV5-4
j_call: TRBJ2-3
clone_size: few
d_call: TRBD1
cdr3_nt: TGTGCCAGCAGCTTTGGGACAGTCACGCAGTATTTT
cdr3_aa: CASSFGTVTQYF

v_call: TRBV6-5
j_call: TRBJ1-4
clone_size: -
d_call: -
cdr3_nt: TGTGCCAGCAGTTACTCGAGAGGAGGGAATGAAAAACTGTTTTTT
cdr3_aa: CASSYSRGGNEKLFF

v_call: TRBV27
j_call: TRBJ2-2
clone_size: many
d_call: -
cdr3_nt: TGTGCCAGCAGTTTATATAGGGTTGCGAACACCGGGGAGCTGTTTTTT
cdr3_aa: CASSLYRVANTGELFF